The present T cell receptor (beta chain) was sequenced within a study of tumor-infiltrating lymphocytes in primary liver carcinoma. Worth noting for this clonotype: What it binds is unknown. A read error may explain this, as a much larger clone is one base away.

The CDR3 contains 15 residues. Germline V CDR1 and CDR2: MNHNS, SASEGT. The authors took blood RNA from unsorted whole blood and also extracted germline DNA. Study-level results: Lower overlap was observed for tumor-adjacent and tumor-blood pairs relative to tumor region pairs. Bulk, unsorted sampling meant CD4+ and CD8+ repertoires went uncompared.

The template, 500 ng total RNA, yielded TCR beta cDNA made with a constant-region primer. ARM-PCR, slightly modified, supplied the TCR beta libraries through three nested multiplex PCR rounds. TRBV1-TRBV30 forward primers and a C-beta reverse primer were used in the first two PCR rounds, which each ran for nine to ten cycles. MiXCR, run by TCRdb on the multiplex PCR reads, gives a single entry per CDR3 protein. The sample has approximately 310,000 distinct CDR3 sequences, 65% seen once. The V and J genes are TRBV6-1 and TRBJ2-7; 9 bases agree with TRBD1. The TCR sequence derives from a man aged 40-50 years with primary liver carcinoma and hepatitis B virus infection. Sequenced sample: peripheral blood. CDR3 nucleotides: TGTACCAGCAGCCCAACGGGACAGGGCGCCTACGAGCAGTACTTC. It specifies CTSSPTGQGAYEQYF.